Listed below are T cell receptor beta chains from one sample, sequenced in a study of Ad26.COV2.S vaccination and SARS-CoV-2 variants. The table came from immunoSEQ multiplex PCR; TCRdb's copy has only in-frame clones and leaves some out. The sample shows around 250,000 clones, around 85% of them seen only once. Specimen: peripheral blood, collected in a trial of Ad26.COV2.S vaccine versus placebo. Receptors originate from a person between 18 and 65 years old who received the Ad26.COV2.S COVID-19 vaccine or a placebo. The CDR3 runs from the conserved cysteine through the conserved F or W. Fields, in order: D gene, V gene, clone size, J gene, CDR3 protein, CDR3 DNA. A D gene is named only where the DNA matches it firmly. Clone size is not always given. Where it is, it says once, few, many or a class for expanded clones.

NA	TRBV2	NA	TRBJ1-4	CASRGEAEKLFF	TGTGCCAGCAGGGGCGAAGCCGAAAAACTGTTTTTT
NA	TRBV5-1	NA	TRBJ1-1	CASSSGPVPNTEAFF	TGCGCCAGCAGCTCTGGCCCGGTGCCGAACACTGAAGCTTTCTTT
TRBD1	TRBV18	NA	TRBJ1-5	CASSPTGTQSEPQHF	TGTGCCAGCTCACCGACAGGGACCCAATCAGAGCCCCAGCATTTT
TRBD1	TRBV9	once	TRBJ1-6	CASSAEQGYNSPLHF	TGTGCTAGCAGCGCCGAACAGGGGTATAATTCACCCCTCCACTTT
NA	TRBV25-1	NA	TRBJ2-1	CASSEQLGHEQFF	TGTGCCAGCAGTGAGCAACTAGGGCATGAGCAGTTCTTC
TRBD2	TRBV27	NA	TRBJ2-3	CASSFGLAGYTDTQYF	TGTGCCAGCAGTTTTGGACTAGCGGGGTACACAGATACGCAGTATTTT
NA	TRBV9	NA	TRBJ2-2	CASSLRGIGYTGELFF	TGTGCCAGCAGCTTACGCGGCATCGGTTACACCGGGGAGCTGTTTTTT
NA	TRBV6-6	NA	TRBJ1-6	CASSYEGRGNSPLHF	TGTGCCAGCAGTTACGAGGGCAGGGGCAATTCACCCCTCCACTTT
NA	TRBV2	NA	TRBJ1-1	CASSELWGTEAFF	TGTGCCAGCAGTGAGTTGTGGGGGACTGAAGCTTTCTTT
NA	TRBV12-3/TRBV12-4	NA	TRBJ2-2	CASSPRLAGELFF	TGTGCCAGCAGCCCAAGACTCGCCGGGGAGCTGTTTTTT
NA	TRBV7-2	NA	TRBJ1-6	CASSLDLGSYLHF	TGTGCCAGCAGCTTAGATCTCGGCTCCTATCTCCACTTT
NA	TRBV18	NA	TRBJ2-2	CASSQDSNTGELFF	TGTGCCAGCTCACAGGACTCGAACACCGGGGAGCTGTTTTTT
NA	TRBV18	NA	TRBJ1-5	CASSPIGNSNQPQHF	TGTGCCAGCTCACCAATAGGCAATAGCAATCAGCCCCAGCATTTT
NA	TRBV4-2	NA	TRBJ1-2	CASSQEEALTGGYTF	TGTGCCAGCAGCCAAGAGGAGGCCCTTACGGGTGGCTACACCTTC
NA	TRBV6-5	NA	TRBJ2-7	CASSYLSLGHEQYF	TGTGCCAGCAGTTACTTATCTCTCGGCCACGAGCAGTACTTC
NA	TRBV7-9	NA	TRBJ1-1	CASSLVAGASEAFF	TGTGCCAGCAGCTTAGTCGCCGGGGCATCTGAAGCTTTCTTT
NA	TRBV5-1	NA	TRBJ1-5	CASSQNREEQPQHF	TGCGCCAGCAGCCAGAACAGGGAGGAACAGCCCCAGCATTTT
NA	TRBV19	NA	TRBJ1-5	CASSPAAGPQHF	TGTGCCAGTAGTCCCGCTGCGGGGCCCCAGCATTTT
NA	TRBV7-9	NA	TRBJ1-1	CASSLTGAPLEAFF	TGTGCCAGCAGCTTAACGGGTGCACCCCTCGAAGCTTTCTTT
NA	TRBV7-9	NA	TRBJ1-1	CASSLGGQDMGTEAFF	TGTGCCAGCAGCCTGGGCGGTCAGGATATGGGAACTGAAGCTTTCTTT
NA	TRBV9	NA	TRBJ2-7	CASSVAGGTYEQYF	TGTGCCAGCAGCGTAGCCGGTGGGACCTACGAGCAGTACTTC
NA	TRBV4-1	many	TRBJ1-5	CASSQQITRGSNQPQHF	TGCGCCAGCAGCCAACAGATCACAAGGGGCTCCAATCAGCCCCAGCATTTT
NA	TRBV5-1	few	TRBJ1-2	CASSLGSTVPPDGYTF	TGCGCCAGCAGCTTGGGCAGCACCGTTCCCCCGGATGGCTACACCTTC
NA	TRBV7-9	NA	TRBJ2-3	CASSDGGFDTQYF	TGTGCCAGCAGCGATGGAGGTTTTGATACGCAGTATTTT
TRBD1	TRBV5-5	once	TRBJ1-3	CASSKEDRASGNTIYF	TGTGCCAGCAGCAAAGAAGACAGGGCATCTGGAAACACCATATATTTT
NA	TRBV3-1/TRBV3-2	once	TRBJ1-2	CASSPGHNPTLYGYTF	TGTGCCAGCAGCCCGGGACATAACCCCACTCTATATGGCTACACCTTC
TRBD1	TRBV9	NA	TRBJ2-1	CASSERQGRNEQFF	TGTGCCAGCAGCGAAAGACAGGGGCGCAATGAGCAGTTCTTC
TRBD1	TRBV6-5	NA	TRBJ1-2	CASSPDRVGGGYTF	TGTGCCAGCAGTCCGGACAGGGTAGGGGGTGGCTACACCTTC
NA	TRBV7-2	NA	TRBJ2-2	CASSTRQGGAGTGELFF	TGTGCCAGCAGCACTAGACAGGGAGGAGCGGGTACCGGGGAGCTGTTTTTT
NA	TRBV9	few	TRBJ2-2	CASSVRLAGTGELFF	TGTGCCAGCAGCGTACGGCTAGCTGGCACCGGGGAGCTGTTTTTT
TRBD2	TRBV24-1	NA	TRBJ2-1	CATSDALAGGPNEQFF	TGTGCCACCAGTGATGCTCTAGCGGGAGGACCCAATGAGCAGTTCTTC
NA	TRBV30	NA	TRBJ1-2	CAWSPGVRYGYTF	TGTGCCTGGAGTCCGGGAGTCCGCTATGGCTACACCTTC
NA	TRBV7-8	NA	TRBJ1-4	CASSPWTPATNEKLFF	TGTGCCAGCAGCCCCTGGACTCCTGCAACTAATGAAAAACTGTTTTTT
NA	TRBV30	NA	TRBJ1-2	CAWSPYSTGYGYTF	TGTGCCTGGAGTCCATATTCTACAGGGTATGGCTACACCTTC
NA	TRBV25-1	NA	TRBJ2-1	CASSRGGYNEQFF	TGTGCCAGCAGTAGAGGGGGCTACAATGAGCAGTTCTTC
NA	TRBV28	NA	TRBJ1-2	CASAGISRQQVYGYTF	TGTGCCAGCGCCGGAATCTCTCGACAGCAGGTCTATGGCTACACCTTC
TRBD2	TRBV19	NA	TRBJ2-2	CASSMSVTSVTGELFF	TGTGCCAGTAGTATGAGTGTGACTAGCGTCACCGGGGAGCTGTTTTTT
NA	TRBV7-2	few	TRBJ1-5	CASSGGIGEYQPQHF	TGTGCCAGCAGCGGGGGCATAGGGGAGTATCAGCCCCAGCATTTT
NA	TRBV12-5	once	TRBJ1-2	CASGLTGGEYTF	TGTGCTAGTGGTTTGACGGGGGGCGAGTACACCTTC
TRBD2	TRBV6-4	NA	TRBJ2-3	CASQAGGGETDTQYF	TGTGCCAGCCAAGCCGGCGGGGGGGAGACAGATACGCAGTATTTT
NA	TRBV4-2	NA	TRBJ2-1	CASSQDLGQTFRFF	TGTGCCAGCAGCCAAGATTTGGGCCAAACATTCCGGTTCTTC
NA	TRBV18	NA	TRBJ2-5	CASSPLSEQETQYF	TGTGCCAGCTCACCACTTAGTGAACAAGAGACCCAGTACTTC
TRBD2	TRBV5-4	NA	TRBJ2-2	CASSPGLAGGPSTGELFF	TGTGCCAGCAGCCCGGGACTAGCGGGAGGGCCAAGCACCGGGGAGCTGTTTTTT
NA	TRBV6-2/TRBV6-3	NA	TRBJ1-6	CASSYLGDSPLHF	TGTGCCAGCAGTTATTTGGGGGATTCACCCCTCCACTTT
NA	TRBV12-3/TRBV12-4	NA	TRBJ2-5	CASSLGETQYF	TGTGCCAGCAGTTTAGGGGAGACCCAGTACTTC